Listed below are T cell receptor beta chains from one sample, sequenced in a study of T cell responses to AZD1222 COVID-19 vaccine. Only in-frame clones appear in the TCRdb table, and some are missing; sequencing was by immunoSEQ multiplex PCR. This listing includes over 130,000 clones. Source material: peripheral blood. The origin of the receptors is an adult in good health. CDR3s include the opening cysteine and the closing phenylalanine or tryptophan. D genes are given only for firm matches.

CDR3aa: CASSQVMGGGAVNIQYF
CDR3nt: TGTGCCAGCAGCCAAGTTATGGGCGGGGGGGCCGTAAACATTCAGTACTTC
v_gene: TRBV4-2
d_gene: TRBD2
j_gene: TRBJ2-4

CDR3aa: CASSLVFGQGSGYTF
CDR3nt: TGCGCCAGCAGCTTGGTATTTGGACAGGGGTCTGGCTACACCTTC
v_gene: TRBV5-1
d_gene: TRBD1
j_gene: TRBJ1-2

CDR3aa: CASSPGLAATDTQYF
CDR3nt: TGCGCCAGCAGCCCGGGACTAGCGGCGACAGATACGCAGTATTTT
v_gene: TRBV10-2
d_gene: TRBD2
j_gene: TRBJ2-3

CDR3aa: CASQTGMNTEAFF
CDR3nt: TGTGCCTCCCAGACAGGTATGAACACTGAAGCTTTCTTT
v_gene: TRBV6-5
d_gene: NA
j_gene: TRBJ1-1

CDR3aa: CASSGSGHASYEQYF
CDR3nt: TGTGCCAGCAGCGGATCGGGACACGCCTCCTACGAGCAGTACTTC
v_gene: TRBV6-2/TRBV6-3
d_gene: NA
j_gene: TRBJ2-7

CDR3aa: CASSIPYRGRGNEQFF
CDR3nt: TGTGCCAGTAGTATCCCATACAGGGGACGGGGCAATGAGCAGTTCTTC
v_gene: TRBV19
d_gene: TRBD1
j_gene: TRBJ2-1

CDR3aa: CATQGTGNQPQHF
CDR3nt: TGTGCCACCCAAGGGACAGGGAATCAGCCCCAGCATTTT
v_gene: TRBV28
d_gene: TRBD1
j_gene: TRBJ1-5

CDR3aa: CASSQDLGDPSTDTQYF
CDR3nt: TGTGCCAGCAGCCAAGACCTCGGGGACCCTAGCACAGATACGCAGTATTTT
v_gene: TRBV4-2
d_gene: NA
j_gene: TRBJ2-3

CDR3aa: CASSLTGDLLKGYNEQFF
CDR3nt: TGTGCCAGCAGTTTGACAGGTGACCTTTTGAAGGGCTACAATGAGCAGTTCTTC
v_gene: TRBV28
d_gene: NA
j_gene: TRBJ2-1

CDR3aa: CASSVGQGEKLFF
CDR3nt: TGTGCCAGCAGCGTAGGTCAGGGAGAAAAACTGTTTTTT
v_gene: TRBV9
d_gene: NA
j_gene: TRBJ1-4

CDR3aa: CASSPQTGTGKYYGYTF
CDR3nt: TGTGCCAGCTCACCGCAAACCGGGACAGGGAAATACTATGGCTACACCTTC
v_gene: TRBV18
d_gene: TRBD1
j_gene: TRBJ1-2

CDR3aa: CAWKPGGTEAFF
CDR3nt: TGTGCCTGGAAACCAGGGGGCACTGAAGCTTTCTTT
v_gene: TRBV30
d_gene: TRBD1
j_gene: TRBJ1-1

CDR3aa: CASGSGWGTEAFF
CDR3nt: TGTGCCAGCGGCTCCGGCTGGGGGACTGAAGCTTTCTTT
v_gene: TRBV7-9
d_gene: NA
j_gene: TRBJ1-1

CDR3aa: CASSVHTGESSYEQYF
CDR3nt: TGTGCCAGCAGTGTTCATACAGGGGAGAGCTCCTACGAGCAGTACTTC
v_gene: TRBV6-1
d_gene: TRBD1
j_gene: TRBJ2-7

CDR3aa: CASRLVLPLHF
CDR3nt: TGTGCAAGTCGCTTAGTGCTACCCCTCCACTTT
v_gene: TRBV12-2
d_gene: NA
j_gene: TRBJ1-6

CDR3aa: CASSPLGQGYGYTF
CDR3nt: TGTGCCAGCAGTCCACTGGGACAGGGCTATGGCTACACCTTC
v_gene: TRBV6-5
d_gene: TRBD1
j_gene: TRBJ1-2

CDR3aa: CAWSVKGSGNTIYF
CDR3nt: TGTGCCTGGAGTGTAAAGGGCTCTGGAAACACCATATATTTT
v_gene: TRBV30
d_gene: NA
j_gene: TRBJ1-3

CDR3aa: CASRRGAGNTEAFF
CDR3nt: TGTGCCAGCAGGAGAGGGGCAGGGAACACTGAAGCTTTCTTT
v_gene: TRBV6-5
d_gene: NA
j_gene: TRBJ1-1

CDR3aa: CASSPEGGELNTEAFF
CDR3nt: TGTGCCAGCTCACCCGAGGGTGGGGAGTTGAACACTGAAGCTTTCTTT
v_gene: TRBV18
d_gene: NA
j_gene: TRBJ1-1

CDR3aa: CASSLAARTMNTEAFF
CDR3nt: TGTGCCAGCAGCTTGGCTGCCAGGACAATGAACACTGAAGCTTTCTTT
v_gene: TRBV5-5
d_gene: NA
j_gene: TRBJ1-1

CDR3aa: CASSPQVRGYEQYF
CDR3nt: TGTGCCAGCTCCCCTCAGGTAAGAGGGTACGAGCAGTACTTC
v_gene: TRBV18
d_gene: NA
j_gene: TRBJ2-7

CDR3aa: CASSALGWSAFF
CDR3nt: TGTGCCAGCAGCGCCCTGGGGTGGAGCGCTTTCTTT
v_gene: TRBV6-5
d_gene: NA
j_gene: TRBJ1-1

CDR3aa: CASSLRSGTGDTGELFF
CDR3nt: TGTGCCAGCAGCCTACGATCCGGGACAGGCGACACCGGGGAGCTGTTTTTT
v_gene: TRBV7-2
d_gene: TRBD1
j_gene: TRBJ2-2

CDR3aa: CASSSLKVSVYGLEEGTEKLFF
CDR3nt: TGTGCCAGCAGTTCTCTGAAAGTCTCTGTATATGGTTTGGAGGAAGGGACTGAAAAACTGTTTTTT
v_gene: TRBV11-2
d_gene: NA
j_gene: TRBJ1-4

CDR3aa: CSVGQANSYNEQFF
CDR3nt: TGCAGCGTTGGACAGGCAAACTCCTACAATGAGCAGTTCTTC
v_gene: TRBV29-1
d_gene: NA
j_gene: TRBJ2-1

CDR3aa: CASSPTEDNSPLHF
CDR3nt: TGTGCCAGCAGCCCGACAGAGGATAATTCACCCCTCCACTTT
v_gene: TRBV4-2
d_gene: NA
j_gene: TRBJ1-6

CDR3aa: CASGPRQGRYEQYF
CDR3nt: TGTGCCAGCGGACCAAGACAGGGGAGGTACGAGCAGTACTTC
v_gene: TRBV28
d_gene: TRBD1
j_gene: TRBJ2-7

CDR3aa: CASSYPGQGVDEQFF
CDR3nt: TGTGCCAGCAGTTACCCGGGACAGGGGGTCGATGAGCAGTTCTTC
v_gene: TRBV6-6
d_gene: TRBD1
j_gene: TRBJ2-1

CDR3aa: CASSLGSYTEAFF
CDR3nt: TGTGCCAGCAGTTTAGGGTCCTACACTGAAGCTTTCTTT
v_gene: TRBV12-3/TRBV12-4
d_gene: NA
j_gene: TRBJ1-1

CDR3aa: CASRAGTGGEKLFF
CDR3nt: TGTGCCAGCAGAGCCGGGACAGGGGGCGAAAAACTGTTTTTT
v_gene: TRBV2
d_gene: TRBD1
j_gene: TRBJ1-4

CDR3aa: CASSSPGLAGDTQYF
CDR3nt: TGCGCCAGCAGCTCACCGGGACTAGCAGGAGATACGCAGTATTTT
v_gene: TRBV5-1
d_gene: TRBD2
j_gene: TRBJ2-3

CDR3aa: CASSQDWGGRGLAATNEKLFF
CDR3nt: TGTGCCAGCAGCCAAGATTGGGGAGGCAGGGGTCTAGCTGCAACTAATGAAAAACTGTTTTTT
v_gene: TRBV4-2
d_gene: NA
j_gene: TRBJ1-4

CDR3aa: CASSRINGNTIYF
CDR3nt: TGTGCCAGCAGCCGCATCAATGGAAACACCATATATTTT
v_gene: TRBV3-1/TRBV3-2
d_gene: NA
j_gene: TRBJ1-3

CDR3aa: CASKTAANYGYTF
CDR3nt: TGTGCCAGCAAGACAGCAGCTAACTATGGCTACACCTTC
v_gene: TRBV6-6
d_gene: NA
j_gene: TRBJ1-2

CDR3aa: CASSLSWGGNEKLFF
CDR3nt: TGTGCCAGCAGCTTGAGTTGGGGGGGGAATGAAAAACTGTTTTTT
v_gene: TRBV11-2
d_gene: NA
j_gene: TRBJ1-4

CDR3aa: CASSRNPTTNEKLFF
CDR3nt: TGTGCCAGCAGCAGAAACCCCACAACTAATGAAAAACTGTTTTTT
v_gene: TRBV9
d_gene: NA
j_gene: TRBJ1-4

CDR3aa: CASSLQENTEAFF
CDR3nt: TGTGCCAGCAGCTTACAGGAGAACACTGAAGCTTTCTTT
v_gene: TRBV7-8
d_gene: NA
j_gene: TRBJ1-1

CDR3aa: CASSQNAGTTGRSPLHF
CDR3nt: TGCGCCAGCAGCCAAAACGCCGGGACCACAGGGCGTTCACCCCTCCACTTT
v_gene: TRBV4-1
d_gene: NA
j_gene: TRBJ1-6

CDR3aa: CSVSTNEKLFF
CDR3nt: TGCAGCGTTTCTACTAATGAAAAACTGTTTTTT
v_gene: TRBV29-1
d_gene: NA
j_gene: TRBJ1-4

CDR3aa: CASSELGKGRNTEAFF
CDR3nt: TGTGCCAGCAGTGAATTGGGAAAGGGGAGGAACACTGAAGCTTTCTTT
v_gene: TRBV2
d_gene: NA
j_gene: TRBJ1-1

CDR3aa: CASSQPNIYEQYF
CDR3nt: TGTGCCAGCAGCCAACCTAATATCTACGAGCAGTACTTC
v_gene: TRBV6-5
d_gene: NA
j_gene: TRBJ2-7

CDR3aa: CAWSVDPGQNSPLHF
CDR3nt: TGTGCCTGGAGTGTCGACCCGGGACAGAATTCACCCCTCCACTTT
v_gene: TRBV30
d_gene: TRBD1
j_gene: TRBJ1-6

CDR3aa: CASSLVGGFTDTQYF
CDR3nt: TGTGCCAGCAGCTTAGTTGGCGGATTCACAGATACGCAGTATTTT
v_gene: TRBV11-2
d_gene: NA
j_gene: TRBJ2-3

CDR3aa: CASNGQGDSNQPQHF
CDR3nt: TGTGCCAGCAACGGACAGGGAGATAGCAATCAGCCCCAGCATTTT
v_gene: TRBV19
d_gene: TRBD1
j_gene: TRBJ1-5